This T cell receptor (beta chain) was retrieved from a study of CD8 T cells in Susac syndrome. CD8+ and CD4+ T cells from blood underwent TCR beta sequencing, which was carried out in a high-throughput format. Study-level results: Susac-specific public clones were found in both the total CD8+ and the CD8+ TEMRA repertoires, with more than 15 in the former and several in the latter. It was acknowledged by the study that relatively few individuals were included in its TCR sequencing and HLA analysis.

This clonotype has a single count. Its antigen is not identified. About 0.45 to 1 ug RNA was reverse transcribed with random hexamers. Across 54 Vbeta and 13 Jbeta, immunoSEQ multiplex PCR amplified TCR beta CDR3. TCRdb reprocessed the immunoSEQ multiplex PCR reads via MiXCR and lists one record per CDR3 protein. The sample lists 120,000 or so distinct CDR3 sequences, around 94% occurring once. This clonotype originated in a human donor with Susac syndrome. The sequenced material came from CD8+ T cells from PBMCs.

CDR3 bases: TGTGCCAGCAGCTCGGAACTGGGGGAGGATACGCAGTATTTT. Its protein is CASSSELGEDTQYF. The chain uses TRBV3-1 and TRBJ2-3, with D possibly being TRBD1 or TRBD2 (5 bases each). Germline CDR1 LGHDT, CDR2 YNNKEL (reference sequence). Trimming shortened V by 5 bases and J by 6 bases, and 15 bases separated the two germline ends. The length of the CDR3 is 14 residues.